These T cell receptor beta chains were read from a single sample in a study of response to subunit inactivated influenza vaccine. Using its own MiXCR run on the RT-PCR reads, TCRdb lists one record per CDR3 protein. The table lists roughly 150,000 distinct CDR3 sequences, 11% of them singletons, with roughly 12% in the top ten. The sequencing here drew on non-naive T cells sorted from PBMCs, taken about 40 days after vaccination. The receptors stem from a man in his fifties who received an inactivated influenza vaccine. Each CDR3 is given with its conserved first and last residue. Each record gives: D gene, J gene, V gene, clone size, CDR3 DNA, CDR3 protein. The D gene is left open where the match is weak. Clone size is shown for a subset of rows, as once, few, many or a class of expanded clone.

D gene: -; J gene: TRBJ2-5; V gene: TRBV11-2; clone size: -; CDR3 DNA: TGTGCCAGCAGCTTCCGTCGGGACACCAAAGAGACCCAGTACTTC; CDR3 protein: CASSFRRDTKETQYF
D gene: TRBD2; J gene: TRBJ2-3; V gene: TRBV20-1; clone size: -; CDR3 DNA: TGCAGTGCTAGGGGCGGGGGGGGTCCAGATACGCAGTATTTT; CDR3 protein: CSARGGGGPDTQYF
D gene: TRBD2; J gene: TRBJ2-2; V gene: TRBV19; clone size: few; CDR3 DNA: TGTGCCAGTAGCCCCGGACTAGCGGGGGGGCCGGACACCGGGGAGCTGTTTTTT; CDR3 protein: CASSPGLAGGPDTGELFF
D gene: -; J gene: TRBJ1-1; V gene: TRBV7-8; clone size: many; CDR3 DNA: TGTGCCAGCAGCTTAGATCGGGGAACTGAAGCTTTCTTT; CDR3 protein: CASSLDRGTEAFF
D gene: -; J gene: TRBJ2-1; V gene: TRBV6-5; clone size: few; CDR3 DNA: TGTGCCAGCAGTTACTTGGGAACCTCGGACAATGAGCAGTTCTTC; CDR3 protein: CASSYLGTSDNEQFF
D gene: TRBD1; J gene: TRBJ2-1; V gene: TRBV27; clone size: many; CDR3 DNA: TGTGCCAGCAGTTTCCCCGGGACAGCGAACGATGAGCAGTTCTTC; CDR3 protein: CASSFPGTANDEQFF
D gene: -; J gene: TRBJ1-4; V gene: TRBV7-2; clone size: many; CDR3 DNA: TGTGCCAGCAGCTTAGGTGGACAGTCTAACGAAAAACTGTTTTTT; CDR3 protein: CASSLGGQSNEKLFF
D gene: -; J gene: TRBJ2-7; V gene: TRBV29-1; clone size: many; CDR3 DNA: TGCAGCGTTGGGGGTATTTCGAGCTCCTACGAGCAGTACTTC; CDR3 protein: CSVGGISSSYEQYF
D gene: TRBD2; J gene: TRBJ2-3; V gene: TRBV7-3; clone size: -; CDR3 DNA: TGTGCCAGCAGCTCCACTCCTATTAGCGGGTCCCGCACAGATACGCAGTATTTT; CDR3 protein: CASSSTPISGSRTDTQYF
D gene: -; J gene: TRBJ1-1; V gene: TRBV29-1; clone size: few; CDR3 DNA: TGCAGCGTGGATAAGAACACTGAAGCTTTCTTT; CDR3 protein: CSVDKNTEAFF
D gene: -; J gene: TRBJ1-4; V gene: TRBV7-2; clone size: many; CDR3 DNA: TGTGCCAGCAACGACGGCCCTAATGAAAAACTGTTTTTT; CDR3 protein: CASNDGPNEKLFF
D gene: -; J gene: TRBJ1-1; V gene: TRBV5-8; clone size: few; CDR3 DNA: TGTGCCAGCAGCCCGACAGGCCCGATCTTTGAAGCTTTCTTT; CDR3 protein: CASSPTGPIFEAFF